This record covers a single TCR beta chain. What it binds is unknown. The CDR3 consists of 12 residues. Germline V gene data show CDR1 as SGDLS and CDR2 as YYNGEE. The V gene lost 4 bases and the J gene lost 10 bases, with 13 bases spanning the gap. The sample originates from a study of memory CD4+ T cells and cytomegalovirus serostatus. Study summary: This sample comes from healthy Belgian adults, about nine CMV seropositive, around 26 seronegative.

Measured with immunoSEQ multiplex PCR; TCRdb has only the in-frame clones, and not every one. The profile covers about 75,000 clones, with 75% to 85% appearing a single time and 2.5% to 3% taken by the ten largest. Findings of the study overall: CD4+ memory repertoires contained about 40% of the roughly 150 reported CMV TCRbeta sequences. Suggested: most of the CMV-linked TCR signature lies in CD4+ memory cells.

The sort gate was single viable CD3+CD4+CD8-CD45RO+ cells for memory CD4+ T cells. The source of this sequence is an adult in good health and CMV-seropositive. Material: memory CD4+ T cells from blood. This chain links TRBV9 with TRBJ2-3; a weak D match, TRBD1 (6 bases). The CDR3, as DNA: TGTGCCAGCAGCTCTCAGGACAGCTCGCAGTATTTT. Translated: CASSSQDSSQYF.